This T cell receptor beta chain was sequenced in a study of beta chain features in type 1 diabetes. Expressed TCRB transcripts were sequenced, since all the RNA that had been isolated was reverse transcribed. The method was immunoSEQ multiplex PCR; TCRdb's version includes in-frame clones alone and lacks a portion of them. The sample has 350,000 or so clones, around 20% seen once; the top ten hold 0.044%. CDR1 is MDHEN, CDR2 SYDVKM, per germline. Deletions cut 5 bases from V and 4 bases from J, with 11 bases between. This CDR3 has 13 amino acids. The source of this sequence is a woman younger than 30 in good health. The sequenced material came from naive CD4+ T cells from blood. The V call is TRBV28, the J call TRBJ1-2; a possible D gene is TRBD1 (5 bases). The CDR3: CASSTQASYGYTF. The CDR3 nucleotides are TGTGCCAGCAGTACACAGGCTTCCTATGGCTACACCTTC.